This T cell receptor (beta chain) derives from a study of CD8+ T cells in alopecia areata. The CDR3 loop spans 14 amino acids. Germline V lookup: CDR1 MGHDK, CDR2 SYGVNS. V was pared by 3 bases and J by 8 bases, with 16 bases between. This clone has a single count. Extraction of RNA preceded its reverse transcription into cDNA, which served as the sequencing template. Data came from immunoSEQ multiplex PCR; TCRdb stores just in-frame clones and leaves some out. Of 120,000 or so clones listed, over 60% are singletons. Treatment defined: oral pan-JAK inhibitor, 5-10 mg twice daily. PBMCs were stained for CD3, CD4 and CD8, and CD4+ and CD8+ T cells were sorted.

The V call is TRBV25-1, the J call TRBJ1-2; D remains ambiguous. The sequencing used CD4+ T cells sorted from blood, collected at week 4, from a patient treated with tofacitinib. This receptor was identified in a human donor with alopecia areata. CDR3 sequence (DNA): TGTGCCAGCAGTGAGTTCTCCCATAGAGGGGGCTACACCTTC. Protein: CASSEFSHRGGYTF.